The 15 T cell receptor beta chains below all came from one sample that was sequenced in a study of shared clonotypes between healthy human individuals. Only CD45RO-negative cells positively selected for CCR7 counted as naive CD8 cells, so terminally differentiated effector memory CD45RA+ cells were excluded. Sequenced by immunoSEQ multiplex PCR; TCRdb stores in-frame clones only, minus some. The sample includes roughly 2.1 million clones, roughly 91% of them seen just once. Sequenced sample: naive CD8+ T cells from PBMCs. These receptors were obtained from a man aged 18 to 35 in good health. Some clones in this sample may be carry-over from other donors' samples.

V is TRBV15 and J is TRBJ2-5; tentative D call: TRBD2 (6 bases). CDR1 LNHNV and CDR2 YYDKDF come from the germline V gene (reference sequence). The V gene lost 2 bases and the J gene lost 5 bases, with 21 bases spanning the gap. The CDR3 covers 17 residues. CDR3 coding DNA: TGTGCCACCAGCAGATTTCGACTAGGAATGTCGCGGGAGACCCAGTACTTC. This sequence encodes CATSRFRLGMSRETQYF. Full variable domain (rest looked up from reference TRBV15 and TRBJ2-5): DAMVIQNPRYQVTQFGKPVTLSCSQTLNHNVMYWYQQKSSQAPKLLFHYYDKDFNNEADTPDNFQSRRPNTSFCFLDIRSPGLGDTAMYLCATSRFRLGMSRETQYFGPGTRLLVL.

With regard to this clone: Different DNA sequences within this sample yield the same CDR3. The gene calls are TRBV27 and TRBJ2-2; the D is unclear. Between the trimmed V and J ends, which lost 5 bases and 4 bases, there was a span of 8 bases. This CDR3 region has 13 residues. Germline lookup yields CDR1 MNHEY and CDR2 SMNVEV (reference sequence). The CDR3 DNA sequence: TGTGCCAGCAGTCCCTTGGGCACCGGGGAGCTGTTTTTT. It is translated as CASSPLGTGELFF.

DNA of the CDR3: TGTGCCAGCAGTTACTCAGCAGGGTGGGCTGAAGCTTTCTTT. The encoded protein is CASSYSAGWAEAFF. The chain joins TRBV6-5 to TRBJ1-1; D is perhaps TRBD1 (5 bases). This CDR3 comprises 14 residues. V was cut by 0 bases and J by 6 bases, with 11 bases left in between. Germline loops: CDR1 MNHEY, CDR2 SVGAGI.

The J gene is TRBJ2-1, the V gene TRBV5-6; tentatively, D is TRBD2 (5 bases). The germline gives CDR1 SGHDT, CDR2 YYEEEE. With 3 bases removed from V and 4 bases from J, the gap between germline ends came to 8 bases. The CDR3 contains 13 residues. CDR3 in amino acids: CASSWELYNEQFF. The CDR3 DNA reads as TGTGCCAGCAGCTGGGAGCTGTACAATGAGCAGTTCTTC.

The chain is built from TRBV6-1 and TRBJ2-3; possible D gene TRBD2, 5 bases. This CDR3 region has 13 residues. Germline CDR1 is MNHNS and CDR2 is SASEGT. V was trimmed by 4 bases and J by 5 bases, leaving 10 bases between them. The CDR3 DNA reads TGTGCCAGCAGTGGGCGGGCCCTAGATACGCAGTATTTT. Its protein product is CASSGRALDTQYF.

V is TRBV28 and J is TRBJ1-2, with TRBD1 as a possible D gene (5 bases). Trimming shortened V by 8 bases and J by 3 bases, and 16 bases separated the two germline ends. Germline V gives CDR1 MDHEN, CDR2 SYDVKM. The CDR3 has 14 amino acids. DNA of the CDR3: TGTGCCAGCGAAGACCTCAGGGTGGACTATGGCTACACCTTC. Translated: CASEDLRVDYGYTF.

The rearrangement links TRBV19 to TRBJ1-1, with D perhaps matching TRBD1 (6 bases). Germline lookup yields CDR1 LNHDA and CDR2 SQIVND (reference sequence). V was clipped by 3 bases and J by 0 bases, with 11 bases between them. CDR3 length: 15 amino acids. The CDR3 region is CASSMGRGMNTEAFF. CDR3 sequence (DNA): TGTGCCAGTAGTATGGGCAGGGGTATGAACACTGAAGCTTTCTTT. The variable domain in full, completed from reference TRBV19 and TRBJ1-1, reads DGGITQSPKYLFRKEGQNVTLSCEQNLNHDAMYWYRQDPGQGLRLIYYSQIVNDFQKGDIAEGYSVSREKKESFPLTVTSAQKNPTAFYLCASSMGRGMNTEAFFGQGTRLTVV.

DNA for the CDR3: TGTGCCAGCAGCCAAGATCCTGGGACTAGCGGGAGCGGGGAGCTGTTTTTT. Translation: CASSQDPGTSGSGELFF. This chain connects TRBV14 to TRBJ2-2, with 14 nucleotides matching TRBD2. Germline lookup yields CDR1 SGHDN and CDR2 FVKESK. V trimming: 0 bases; J trimming: 7 bases; junction bases outside the gene matches: 4. The CDR3 covers 17 residues. Complete variable domain (other parts from reference TRBV14 and TRBJ2-2): EAGVTQFPSHSVIEKGQTVTLRCDPISGHDNLYWYRRVMGKEIKFLLHFVKESKQDESGMPNNRFLAERTGGTYSTLKVQPAELEDSGVYFCASSQDPGTSGSGELFFGEGSRLTVL.

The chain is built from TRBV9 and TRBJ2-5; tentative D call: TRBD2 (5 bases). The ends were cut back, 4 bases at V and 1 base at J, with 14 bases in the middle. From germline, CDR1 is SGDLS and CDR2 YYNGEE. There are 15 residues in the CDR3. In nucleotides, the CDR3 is TGTGCCAGCAGCCCCTACCTGCGGGTCCAAGAGACCCAGTACTTC. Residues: CASSPYLRVQETQYF.

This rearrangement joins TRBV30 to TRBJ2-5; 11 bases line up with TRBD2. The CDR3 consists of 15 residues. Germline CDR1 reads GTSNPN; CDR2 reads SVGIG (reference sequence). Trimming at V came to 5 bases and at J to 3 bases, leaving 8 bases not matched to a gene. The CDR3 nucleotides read TGTGCCTGGGAACCGGGACTAGCGGAGAAAGAGACCCAGTACTTC. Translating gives CAWEPGLAEKETQYF.

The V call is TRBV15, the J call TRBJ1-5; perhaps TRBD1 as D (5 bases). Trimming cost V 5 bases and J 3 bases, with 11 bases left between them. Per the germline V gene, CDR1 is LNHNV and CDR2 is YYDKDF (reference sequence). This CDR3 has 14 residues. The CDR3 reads CATSGGTDNQPQHF. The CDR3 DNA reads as TGTGCCACCAGCGGGGGGACGGACAATCAGCCCCAGCATTTT.

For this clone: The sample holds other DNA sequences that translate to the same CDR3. DNA of the CDR3: TGCAGCGTCGAGGGAGGTAGCTCCTACAATGAGCAGTTCTTC. Its translation: CSVEGGSSYNEQFF. The J gene is TRBJ2-1, the V gene TRBV29-1; possible D gene TRBD2, 6 bases. The CDR3 contains 14 residues. The germline V gene encodes CDR1 SQVTM and CDR2 ANQGSEA. Trimming took off 6 bases at V and 0 bases at J, with 12 bases between the two ends.

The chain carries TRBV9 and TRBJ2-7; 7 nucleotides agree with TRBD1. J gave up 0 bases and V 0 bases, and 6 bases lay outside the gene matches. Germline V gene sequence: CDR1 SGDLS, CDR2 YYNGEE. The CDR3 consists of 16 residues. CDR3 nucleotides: TGTGCCAGCAGCGTAGGAGGGACAGTACCCTCCTACGAGCAGTACTTC. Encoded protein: CASSVGGTVPSYEQYF.

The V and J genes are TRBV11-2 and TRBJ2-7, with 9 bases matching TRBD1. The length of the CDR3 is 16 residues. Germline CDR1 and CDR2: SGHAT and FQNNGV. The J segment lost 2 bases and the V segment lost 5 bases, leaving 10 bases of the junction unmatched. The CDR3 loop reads CASSPRKGQGPYEQYF. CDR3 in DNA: TGTGCCAGCAGCCCCCGAAAGGGACAGGGCCCCTACGAGCAGTACTTC.

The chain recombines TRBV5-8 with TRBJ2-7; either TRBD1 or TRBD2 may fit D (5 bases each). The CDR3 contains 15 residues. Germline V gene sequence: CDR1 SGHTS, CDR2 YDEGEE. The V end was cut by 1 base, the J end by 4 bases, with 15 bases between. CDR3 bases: TGTGCCAGCAGCTTGTTAGGGACCGTCGGATACGAGCAGTACTTC. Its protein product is CASSLLGTVGYEQYF.